A single sample gave rise to the 30 T cell receptor beta chains below, sequenced in a study of blood T cell repertoires in COVID-19. Profiled with immunoSEQ multiplex PCR; TCRdb holds only in-frame clones, not every one. The data show about 160,000 clones, around 85% seen once. The sample was peripheral blood. These receptors all stem from a man older than 75 with COVID-19, enrolled during active disease.

This clone was recorded once. The chain is built from TRBV12-2 and TRBJ1-5. TRBV12-2 is a pseudogene segment. This CDR3 spans 14 amino acids. DNA for the CDR3: TGTGCAAGTCGCTTAAGAGGGCCCAATCAGCCCCAGCATTTT. It specifies CASRLRGPNQPQHF.

This chain links TRBV5-1 with TRBJ1-3; 7 positions match TRBD1. Germline trimming cut 1 base from V and 0 bases from J; bases unmatched to any gene: 10. Germline CDR1 and CDR2: SGHRS and YFSETQ. CDR3 length equals 18 residues. The CDR3: CASSLTTGRPGSGNTIYF. In DNA form, the CDR3 reads TGCGCCAGCAGCTTGACGACAGGGAGGCCCGGCTCTGGAAACACCATATATTTT.

The chain has TRBV10-1 and TRBJ1-6; no reliable D call. Trimming removed 4 bases at V and 11 bases at J, with 24 bases between. The CDR3 is made up of 17 amino acids. Germline CDR1 is WNHNN and CDR2 is SYGVQD (reference sequence). The CDR3 loop is CASSARDSTLFHPPLHF. CDR3 coding DNA: TGCGCCAGCAGTGCGAGGGATTCCACGCTCTTCCATCCACCCCTCCACTTT.

This chain connects TRBV28 to TRBJ2-1; 10 nucleotides match TRBD1. J was trimmed by 7 bases and V by 8 bases; bases with no gene match: 14. Germline CDR1 and CDR2: MDHEN and SYDVKM. This CDR3 has 16 amino acids. This chain's CDR3 is CASYPPGTGDRNEQFF. The CDR3 DNA reads as TGTGCCAGCTACCCGCCCGGGACAGGGGATAGGAATGAGCAGTTCTTC.

The chain employs TRBV24-1 and TRBJ2-7, with 8 bases lining up with TRBD1. Germline CDR1 KGHDR, CDR2 SFDVKD. Trimming at V came to 1 base and at J to 1 base, leaving 2 bases not matched to a gene. The CDR3 is 15 residues long. For the CDR3, the DNA is TGTGCCACCAGTGATTTAACAGGGGGGTCCTACGAGCAGTACTTC. It codes for CATSDLTGGSYEQYF.

The genes are TRBV14 and TRBJ1-2; D perhaps matches TRBD1 (6 bases). Trimming shortened V by 5 bases and J by 6 bases, and 19 bases separated the two germline ends. Germline loops: CDR1 SGHDN, CDR2 FVKESK. The CDR3 totals 15 residues. Written as DNA, the CDR3 is TGTGCCAGCAGCTCCCACGGATTAGGGGGAGATGGCTACACCTTC. Protein sequence: CASSSHGLGGDGYTF.

The chain links TRBV5-1 to TRBJ2-3, with TRBD1 matching over 9 bases. The CDR3 length is 15 residues. V shed 2 bases, J shed 3 bases, and the junction held 4 bases outside the gene matches. Germline CDR1 reads SGHRS; CDR2 reads YFSETQ. Here the CDR3 DNA reads TGCGCCAGCAGCTTATGGGGACAGGGAACAGATACGCAGTATTTT. Translation gives CASSLWGQGTDTQYF.

The chain couples TRBV3-1 (or the pseudogene TRBV3-2) to TRBJ1-2; 7 nucleotides agree with TRBD1. Trimming at V came to 6 bases and at J to 7 bases, leaving 8 bases not matched to a gene. Germline V gives CDR1 LGHDT, CDR2 YNNKEL (reference sequence). The CDR3 has 13 amino acids. CDR3 loop: CASSYRQGGGYTF. CDR3 coding DNA: TGTGCCAGCAGTTATAGACAGGGCGGTGGCTACACCTTC.

The genes are TRBV7-9 and TRBJ1-5, with no clear D. Germline V gene sequence: CDR1 SEHNR, CDR2 FQNEAQ (reference sequence). Trimming cost V 1 base and J 1 base, with 8 bases left between them. The CDR3 has 15 residues. CDR3 residues: CASSLGEASNQPQHF. CDR3 sequence (DNA): TGTGCCAGCAGCTTAGGTGAGGCGAGCAATCAGCCCCAGCATTTT.

CDR3 amino acids: CASSLFPLRGGLTDTQYF. The CDR3 DNA is TGTGCCAGCAGTTTATTCCCTCTGCGGGGGGGTTTAACAGATACGCAGTATTTT. V gene TRBV27 combines with J gene TRBJ2-3, with 9 bases aligning to TRBD2. CDR3 size: 18 residues. The germline gives CDR1 MNHEY, CDR2 SMNVEV (reference sequence). Trimming cost V 1 base and J 3 bases; bases outside gene matches: 11.

The chain is built from TRBV5-5 and TRBJ2-7; D perhaps matches TRBD2 (5 bases). The CDR3 sequence is 14 residues long. The ends were cut back, 4 bases at V and 0 bases at J, with 11 bases in the middle. The germline CDR1 and CDR2 sequences are SGHKS and YYEKEE (reference sequence). CDR3 in amino acids: CASSDLGSSYEQYF. The CDR3 DNA is TGTGCCAGCAGCGACCTTGGGAGCTCCTACGAGCAGTACTTC.

The V call is TRBV28, the J call TRBJ1-1; TRBD1 matches 7 bases. Germline CDR1 and CDR2: MDHEN and SYDVKM. V shed 5 bases, J shed 1 base, and the junction held 7 bases outside the gene matches. CDR3 length: 15 residues. The CDR3 loop is CASSPNQGGNTEAFF. CDR3 in DNA: TGTGCCAGCAGTCCTAATCAGGGGGGGAACACTGAAGCTTTCTTT.

The V gene is TRBV2, the J gene TRBJ2-7; D might be TRBD2 (7 bases). V lost 5 bases and J lost 2, with 25 bases in between. Germline V gene lookup returns CDR1 SNHLY and CDR2 FYNNEI. The CDR3 spans 18 residues. This chain's CDR3 is CASSQGPAGQGGPYEQYF. The CDR3, as DNA: TGTGCCAGCAGTCAGGGACCAGCGGGACAAGGGGGACCCTACGAGCAGTACTTC.

V is TRBV5-1 and J is TRBJ2-3; tentative D call: TRBD2 (5 bases). The CDR3 has 15 amino acids. V dropped 2 bases and J dropped 0 bases, with 10 bases sitting between them. The germline V gene encodes CDR1 SGHRS and CDR2 YFSETQ. CDR3 sequence (DNA): TGCGCCAGCAGCTTAGAGGGATTTAGCACAGATACGCAGTATTTT. Translation: CASSLEGFSTDTQYF.

This clone was counted once. V and J are TRBV2 and TRBJ2-5, with a possible D match to TRBD2 (7 bases). The V gene's germline CDR1 is SNHLY and CDR2 FYNNEI. CDR3 length equals 13 residues. Trimming took off 7 bases at V and 5 bases at J, with 14 bases between the two ends. The CDR3 protein is CASTGGGMETQYF. CDR3 bases: TGTGCCAGCACTGGGGGGGGCATGGAGACCCAGTACTTC. Combining the CDR3 with reference TRBV2 and TRBJ2-5 gives the whole variable domain EPEVTQTPSHQVTQMGQEVILRCVPISNHLYFYWYRQILGQKVEFLVSFYNNEISEKSEIFDDQFSVERPDGSNFTLKIRSTKLEDSAMYFCASTGGGMETQYFGPGTRLLVL.

The genes are TRBV6-5 and TRBJ2-5; 11 nucleotides agree with TRBD1. Germline V CDR1 and CDR2: MNHEY, SVGAGI. Trimming took 0 bases from V and 4 from J; bases not matched to a gene: 4. This CDR3 spans 16 amino acids. The CDR3 DNA follows: TGTGCCAGCAGTTACTCAGGGACAGGGGGATTAGAGACCCAGTACTTC. Protein product: CASSYSGTGGLETQYF.

The chain employs TRBV11-3 and TRBJ1-2; perhaps TRBD1 as D (6 bases). Germline V lookup: CDR1 SGHNT, CDR2 YENEEA. The CDR3 covers 14 residues. The germline V and J ends were trimmed by 2 bases and 2 bases, with 9 bases remaining between them. This chain's CDR3 is CASSLRGQNYGYTF. As DNA, the CDR3 is TGTGCCAGCAGCTTACGTGGACAGAACTATGGCTACACCTTC.

The V gene is TRBV28, the J gene TRBJ1-2, with 8 bases lining up with TRBD1. J lost 3 bases, V lost 4 bases, and 7 bases had no gene match. The CDR3 is 15 amino acids. Germline V gene data show CDR1 as MDHEN and CDR2 as SYDVKM. CDR3 loop: CASSSGGQGYYGYTF. As DNA, the CDR3 is TGTGCCAGCAGTTCCGGTGGACAGGGTTACTATGGCTACACCTTC.

The rearrangement links TRBV4-2 to TRBJ1-4, with 8 positions matching TRBD1. With V trimmed by 0 bases and J by 5 bases, 5 bases remained unmatched. In germline, CDR1 is LGHNA, CDR2 YNFKEQ. The CDR3 length is 16 residues. The CDR3 sequence: CASSQETGGQNEKLFF. CDR3 DNA sequence: TGTGCCAGCAGCCAAGAAACAGGGGGACAAAATGAAAAACTGTTTTTT.

CDR3 in DNA: TGTGCCAGCAGTGAATCTATGCGGACAGCCATATATTTT. This sequence encodes CASSESMRTAIYF. The chain is built from TRBV6-1 and TRBJ1-3; possibly TRBD1 for D (6 bases). Trimming pared 2 bases from V and 11 bases from J, leaving 13 bases between. This CDR3 has 13 residues. Germline CDR1 and CDR2: MNHNS and SASEGT.

This chain uses TRBV2 with TRBJ2-7; TRBD1 matches 8 bases. The CDR3 length is 13 residues. Per germline, CDR1 SNHLY and CDR2 FYNNEI. J lost 7 bases, V lost 4 bases, and 6 bases had no gene match. The DNA of the CDR3 is TGTGCCAGCAGTGGGCAGGGGGCAGGTGAGCAGTACTTC. Translation gives CASSGQGAGEQYF.

The chain carries TRBV19 and TRBJ1-6; 10 bases fit TRBD1. This CDR3 is 17 amino acids long. Germline-derived CDR1 and CDR2 are LNHDA and SQIVND (reference sequence). V shed 5 bases and J 1 base; nucleotides not matched to a gene: 5. The CDR3 is CASSFRTGGSYNSPLHF. As DNA, the CDR3 is TGTGCCAGTAGTTTCCGGACAGGGGGGTCCTATAATTCACCCCTCCACTTT.

V and J are TRBV28 and TRBJ1-3, with D unresolved. Trimming stripped 3 bases from V and 3 bases from J, with 15 bases between. This CDR3 spans 16 amino acids. Germline V gene data show CDR1 as MDHEN and CDR2 as SYDVKM. CDR3 residues: CASSLSAGYLGNTIYF. The CDR3 DNA reads as TGTGCCAGCAGTTTGAGTGCGGGGTACCTTGGAAACACCATATATTTT. The full variable domain, with the rest looked up from reference TRBV28 and TRBJ1-3, is DVKVTQSSRYLVKRTGEKVFLECVQDMDHENMFWYRQDPGLGLRLIYFSYDVKMKEKGDIPEGYSVSREKKERFSLILESASTNQTSMYLCASSLSAGYLGNTIYFGEGSWLTVV.

The rearrangement uses TRBV6-1 and TRBJ1-2; 8 bases map to TRBD1. CDR3 length: 14 amino acids. Per germline, CDR1 MNHNS and CDR2 SASEGT. V lost 2 bases and J lost 11; bases outside the gene matches: 10. CDR3 nucleotides: TGTGCCAGCAGTGAAAATATCAGGGGGCGGGTGTACACCTTC. Its translation is CASSENIRGRVYTF.

V is TRBV11-3 and J is TRBJ2-3, with a tentative D call TRBD2 (6 bases). This CDR3 region has 18 residues. In germline, CDR1 is SGHNT, CDR2 YENEEA. The ends were cut back, 5 bases at V and 1 base at J, with 22 bases in the middle. This CDR3 is CASSPGTPKGSGTDTQYF. CDR3 DNA: TGTGCCAGCAGCCCTGGGACTCCGAAGGGGTCTGGCACAGATACGCAGTATTTT.

DNA for the CDR3: TGTGCCAGCAGCCAAGAGGACAGGGGGCTTGGTCAGCCCCAGCATTTT. Translating it yields CASSQEDRGLGQPQHF. V usage is TRBV3-1 (or the pseudogene TRBV3-2) and J usage is TRBJ1-5; TRBD1 agrees at 11 bases. The junction had 4 bases not matched to a gene; V was cut back by 0 bases and J by 6 bases. Per the germline V gene, CDR1 is LGHDT and CDR2 is YNNKEL (reference sequence). This CDR3 is built from 16 residues.

This clone was recorded a few times. This chain connects TRBV6-5 to TRBJ1-5; no clear D. Trimming removed 6 bases at V and 1 base at J, with 10 bases between. Germline V lookup: CDR1 MNHEY, CDR2 SVGAGI. This CDR3 has 14 amino acids. CDR3 in DNA: TGTGCCAGCAGATTCACCGAGAGCAATCAGCCCCAGCATTTT. Amino acid sequence: CASRFTESNQPQHF.

The CDR3: CASSLRDSAYGYTF. The CDR3 DNA sequence: TGTGCCAGCAGCTTAAGGGACAGCGCTTATGGCTACACCTTC. The V call is TRBV5-4, the J call TRBJ1-2; TRBD1 matches at 7 bases. V gave up 2 bases and J gave up 5 bases; unmatched junction bases: 6. The length of the CDR3 is 14 residues. Looked up from germline, CDR1 is SGHNT and CDR2 is YYREEE (reference sequence).

This clone was seen only once. V is TRBV12-3 or TRBV12-4 and J is TRBJ1-4, with D unresolved. The CDR3 runs 12 residues. V was pared by 6 bases and J by 7 bases, with 9 bases between. The CDR3 loop reads CASSPGGEKLFF. The DNA for the CDR3 is TGTGCCAGCAGCCCCGGAGGTGAAAAACTGTTTTTT.

The rearrangement joins TRBV5-3 to TRBJ1-3; D gene ambiguous. TRBV5-3 is marked as an open reading frame, function uncertain. V lost 0 bases, J lost 0 bases, and 4 bases lay in between. The CDR3 consists of 14 residues. The DNA of the CDR3 is TGTGCCAGAAGCTTGGGGAGCTCTGGAAACACCATATATTTT. This codes for CARSLGSSGNTIYF.